These 2 T cell receptor beta chains share one sample of origin, sequenced in a study of shared clonotypes between healthy human individuals (dated by TCRdb to the early 2020s). The library was generated by the immunoSEQ multiplex PCR assay. Imported from immuneACCESS, the table was reduced by TCRdb to in-frame sequences with V and J called. These copies leave out some clones; in studies compared against another copy, an unresolved V gene accounts for under half, and the cause of the remainder is not known. A total of just over 2,000,000 clones appear in this sample, 85% to 95% of them only once. Roughly 0.13% of the sample is held by the ten biggest clonotypes. Material for sequencing was naive CD4+ T cells sorted from blood. The label giving this sample's cell subset or site can be read as: CD45RA+ positively selected. These receptors were obtained from a man between 18 and 35 years old in good health.

The chain employs TRBV30 and TRBJ2-1, with TRBD2 identical over 9 bases. This CDR3 contains 15 residues. Germline V gives CDR1 GTSNPN, CDR2 SVGIG (reference sequence). Trimming cost V 1 base and J 4 bases; bases outside gene matches: 5. CDR3 protein: CAWSERTSVYNEQFF. The CDR3 DNA reads as TGTGCCTGGAGTGAGCGGACTAGCGTATACAATGAGCAGTTCTTC.

On this clone itself: The sample has other DNA sequences that encode this CDR3 too. This chain uses TRBV7-9 with TRBJ2-5; D gene uncertain. CDR3 length: 11 amino acids. Deletions cut 3 bases from V and 4 bases from J, with 3 bases between. Germline assignment: CDR1 SEHNR and CDR2 FQNEAQ (reference sequence). CDR3 sequence: CASSFAETQYF. As DNA, the CDR3 is TGTGCCAGCAGCTTTGCAGAGACCCAGTACTTC.